Presented here are 7 T cell receptor beta chains from one specimen sequenced in a study of blood T cell repertoires in COVID-19 (dated by TCRdb to the early 2020s). To prepare the library, the immunoSEQ multiplex PCR assay was applied. TCRdb took over this immuneACCESS table, retaining in-frame rearrangements with V and J assigned. Such tables are incomplete; in checked studies, under half of the missing clones stem from an unresolved V gene, and the remainder is unexplained. Counted in this sample were 190,000 or so clones; roughly nine tenths of them appeared once. The top ten clones comprise 6.5% to 8.5% of the sample. The sequenced material came from peripheral blood. These receptors originate from a middle-aged man with acute or convalescent COVID-19.

The CDR3 protein is CASSTQGATNEKLFF. The CDR3 region has the DNA TGTGCCAGTAGTACACAGGGGGCAACTAATGAAAAACTGTTTTTT. This rearrangement joins TRBV19 to TRBJ1-4, with 8 bases lining up with TRBD1. The CDR3 loop spans 15 amino acids. CDR1 is LNHDA, CDR2 SQIVND, per germline (reference sequence). J lost 0 bases, V lost 4 bases, and 1 base had no gene match.

The rearrangement links TRBV10-3 to TRBJ1-1; perhaps TRBD1 as D (5 bases). V was shortened by 7 bases and J by 5 bases, with 17 bases between the two germline ends. This CDR3 is 14 amino acids long. Germline V gives CDR1 ENHRY, CDR2 SYGVKD. The CDR3 DNA sequence: TGTGCCATCACCCCCGGGCAGGGTGAAACTGAAGCTTTCTTT. Its translation is CAITPGQGETEAFF.

J is TRBJ2-7 and V is TRBV7-6; D is perhaps TRBD2 (6 bases). The CDR3 loop spans 15 amino acids. V shed 6 bases and J shed 0 bases, with 15 bases lying between them. The germline V gene encodes CDR1 SGHVS and CDR2 FNYEAQ. CDR3 loop: CASSLSDGSSYEQYF. DNA for the CDR3: TGTGCCAGCAGTTTATCGGACGGGAGCTCCTACGAGCAGTACTTC. The complete variable domain, with remaining parts taken from reference TRBV7-6 and TRBJ2-7, reads GAGVSQSPRYKVTKRGQDVALRCDPISGHVSLYWYRQALGQGPEFLTYFNYEAQQDKSGLPNDRFSAERPEGSISTLTIQRTEQRDSAMYRCASSLSDGSSYEQYFGPGTRLTVT.

The V call is TRBV5-1, the J call TRBJ2-3, with D maybe TRBD1 (6 bases). The CDR3 is made up of 16 amino acids. The ends were cut back, 0 bases at V and 2 bases at J, with 13 bases in the middle. The V gene's germline CDR1 is SGHRS and CDR2 YFSETQ. The DNA of the CDR3 is TGCGCCAGCAGCTTGGAAGTGGGGGCCTACACAGATACGCAGTATTTT. Translated: CASSLEVGAYTDTQYF.

V is TRBV3-1 (or the pseudogene TRBV3-2) and J is TRBJ2-5; TRBD2 might be the D (6 bases). Germline CDR1 reads LGHDT; CDR2 reads YNNKEL (reference sequence). V was pared by 1 base and J by 5 bases, with 14 bases between. CDR3 length equals 15 residues. CDR3 region: CASSQGPLARETQYF. Written as DNA, the CDR3 is TGTGCCAGCAGCCAAGGCCCTCTAGCGAGGGAGACCCAGTACTTC.

This clone was seen a handful of times. This chain joins TRBV19 and TRBJ1-5; maybe TRBD1 (5 bases). V lost 5 bases to trimming and J lost 2 bases, with 13 bases between them. The CDR3 contains 15 residues. Looked up from germline, CDR1 is LNHDA and CDR2 is SQIVND (reference sequence). The CDR3 sequence: CASSSQGGGNQPQHF. The DNA for the CDR3 is TGTGCCAGTAGTTCCCAGGGAGGTGGCAATCAGCCCCAGCATTTT.

This chain uses TRBV6-5 with TRBJ1-3, with D tentatively TRBD1 (5 bases). This CDR3 has 15 residues. V was shortened by 6 bases and J by 1 base, with 13 bases between the two germline ends. Germline V CDR1 and CDR2: MNHEY, SVGAGI. The CDR3 DNA reads as TGTGCCAGCAGACCCCCCTGGACATCTGGAAACACCATATATTTT. Amino acid sequence: CASRPPWTSGNTIYF.